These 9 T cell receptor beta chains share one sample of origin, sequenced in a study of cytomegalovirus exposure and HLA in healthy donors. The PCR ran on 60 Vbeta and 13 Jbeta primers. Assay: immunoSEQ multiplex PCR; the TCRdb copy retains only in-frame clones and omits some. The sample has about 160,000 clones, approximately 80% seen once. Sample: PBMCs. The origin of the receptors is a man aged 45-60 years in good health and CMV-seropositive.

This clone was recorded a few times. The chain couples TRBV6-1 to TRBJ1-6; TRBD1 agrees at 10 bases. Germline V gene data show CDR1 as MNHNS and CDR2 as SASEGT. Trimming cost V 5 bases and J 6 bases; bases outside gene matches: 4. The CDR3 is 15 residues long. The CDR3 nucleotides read TGTGCCAGCAGTCTGGACAGGGGGACTAATTCACCCCTCCACTTT. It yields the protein CASSLDRGTNSPLHF.

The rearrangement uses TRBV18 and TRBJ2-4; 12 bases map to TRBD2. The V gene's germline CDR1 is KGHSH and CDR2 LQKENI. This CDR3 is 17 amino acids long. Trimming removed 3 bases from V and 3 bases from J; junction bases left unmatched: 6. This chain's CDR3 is CASSPRLAGDRKNIQYF. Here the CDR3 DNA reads TGTGCCAGCTCACCTAGACTAGCGGGGGACCGCAAAAACATTCAGTACTTC.

The CDR3 region has the DNA TGTGCCAGCAGCTTATGGACTCGGGGGAACGGCTACACCTTC. Translation: CASSLWTRGNGYTF. The chain links TRBV7-2 to TRBJ1-2; the D gene is possibly TRBD1 (5 bases). This CDR3 has 14 amino acids. V lost 2 bases to trimming and J lost 8 bases, with 15 bases between them. The V gene's germline CDR1 is SGHTA and CDR2 FQGNSA. Based on the CDR3 plus reference TRBV7-2 and TRBJ1-2, the full variable domain is GAGVSQSPSNKVTEKGKDVELRCDPISGHTALYWYRQSLGQGLEFLIYFQGNSAPDKSGLPSDRFSAERTGGSVSTLTIQRTQQEDSAVYLCASSLWTRGNGYTFGSGTRLTVV.

CDR3 coding DNA: TGCGCCAGCAGCCAGCAGCGGGGAGATAGGAATGAGCAGTTCTTC. It is translated as CASSQQRGDRNEQFF. The rearrangement uses TRBV4-3 and TRBJ2-1; 7 positions match TRBD2. This CDR3 region has 15 residues. Per the germline V gene, CDR1 is LGHNA and CDR2 is YSLEER. V shed 3 bases, J shed 7 bases, and the junction held 9 bases outside the gene matches.

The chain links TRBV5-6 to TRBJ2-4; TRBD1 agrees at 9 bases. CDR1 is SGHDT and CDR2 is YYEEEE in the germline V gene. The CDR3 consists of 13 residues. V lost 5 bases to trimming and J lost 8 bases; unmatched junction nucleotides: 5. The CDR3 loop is CASRDRGWDIQYF. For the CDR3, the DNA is TGTGCCAGCAGGGACAGGGGTTGGGACATTCAGTACTTC.

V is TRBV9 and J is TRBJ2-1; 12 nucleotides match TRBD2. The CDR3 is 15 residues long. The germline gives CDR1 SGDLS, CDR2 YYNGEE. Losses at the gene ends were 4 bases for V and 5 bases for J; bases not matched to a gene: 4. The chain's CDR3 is CASSPWTSGDNEQFF. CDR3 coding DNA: TGTGCCAGCAGCCCTTGGACTAGCGGGGACAATGAGCAGTTCTTC.

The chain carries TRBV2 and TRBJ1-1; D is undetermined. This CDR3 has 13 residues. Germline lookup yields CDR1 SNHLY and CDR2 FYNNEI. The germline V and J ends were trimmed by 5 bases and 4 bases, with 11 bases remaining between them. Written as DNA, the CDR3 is TGTGCCAGCAGTCCTCCCCGGGGCACTGAAGCTTTCTTT. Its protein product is CASSPPRGTEAFF. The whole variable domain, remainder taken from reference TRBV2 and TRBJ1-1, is EPEVTQTPSHQVTQMGQEVILRCVPISNHLYFYWYRQILGQKVEFLVSFYNNEISEKSEIFDDQFSVERPDGSNFTLKIRSTKLEDSAMYFCASSPPRGTEAFFGQGTRLTVV.

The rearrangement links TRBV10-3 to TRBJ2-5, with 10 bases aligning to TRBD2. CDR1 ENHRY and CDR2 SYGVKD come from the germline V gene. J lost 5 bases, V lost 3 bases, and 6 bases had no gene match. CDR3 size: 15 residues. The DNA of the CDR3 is TGTGCCATCAGTGATAGCGGGGGGCTTTCGGAGACCCAGTACTTC. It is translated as CAISDSGGLSETQYF.

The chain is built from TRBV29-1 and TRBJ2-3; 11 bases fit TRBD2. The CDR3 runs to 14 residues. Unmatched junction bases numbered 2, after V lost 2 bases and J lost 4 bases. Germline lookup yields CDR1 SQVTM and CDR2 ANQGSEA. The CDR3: CSVELTSGADTQYF. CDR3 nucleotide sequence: TGCAGCGTTGAATTGACTAGCGGGGCAGATACGCAGTATTTT.